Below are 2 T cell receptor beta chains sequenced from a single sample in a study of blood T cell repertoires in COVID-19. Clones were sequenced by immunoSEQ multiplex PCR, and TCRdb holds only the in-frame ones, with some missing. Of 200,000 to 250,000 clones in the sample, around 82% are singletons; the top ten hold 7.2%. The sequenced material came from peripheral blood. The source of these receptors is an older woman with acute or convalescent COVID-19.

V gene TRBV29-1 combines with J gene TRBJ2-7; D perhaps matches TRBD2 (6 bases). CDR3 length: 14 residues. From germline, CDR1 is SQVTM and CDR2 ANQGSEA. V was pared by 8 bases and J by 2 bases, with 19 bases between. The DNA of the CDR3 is TGCAGCTTCCAATCGGGACTCTACCCCTACGAGCAGTACGTC. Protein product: CSFQSGLYPYEQYV.

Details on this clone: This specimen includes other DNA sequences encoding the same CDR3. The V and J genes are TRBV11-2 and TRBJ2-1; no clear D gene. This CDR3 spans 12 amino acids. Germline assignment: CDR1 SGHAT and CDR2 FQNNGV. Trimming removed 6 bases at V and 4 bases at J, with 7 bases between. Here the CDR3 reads CASSPQYNEQFF. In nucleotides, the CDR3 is TGTGCCAGCAGTCCTCAGTACAATGAGCAGTTCTTC.